This T cell receptor (beta chain) was captured by sequencing in a study of Graves' ophthalmopathy and Graves' hyperthyroidism. The study amplified TCR beta CDR3 regions using RNA transcripts. A first-round RT-PCR used HTBI primers, followed by a second-round multiplex PCR. TCRdb independently ran MiXCR on the multiplex PCR reads; one entry per CDR3 protein. The table records hundreds of thousands of distinct CDR3 sequences, more than 20% of them present only once. The germline gives CDR1 MDHEN, CDR2 SYDVKM. V lost 7 bases, J lost 2 bases, and 9 bases lay in between. This CDR3 has 12 residues. This clonotype appeared many times. Antigen specificity is unknown. Hyperthyroidism is called stable when no ophthalmopathy develops within 18 months of follow-up. A diagnosis was made from clinical symptoms together with serum thyroxine, TRAb, thyroid ultrasound and orbital computed tomography. Notes on the study in general: Blood contained most expanded thyroid clonotypes exceeding 0.001 frequency.

The clonotype comes from a woman aged 18 to 35 with stable Graves' hyperthyroidism. The chain carries TRBV28 and TRBJ2-7, with TRBD1 as a possible D gene (5 bases). Source material: peripheral blood. Here the CDR3 reads CASTTGPYEQYF. The CDR3 bases are TGTGCCAGCACCACAGGACCCTACGAGCAGTACTTC. Drawing the rest from reference TRBV28 and TRBJ2-7, the complete variable domain is DVKVTQSSRYLVKRTGEKVFLECVQDMDHENMFWYRQDPGLGLRLIYFSYDVKMKEKGDIPEGYSVSREKKERFSLILESASTNQTSMYLCASTTGPYEQYFGPGTRLTVT.